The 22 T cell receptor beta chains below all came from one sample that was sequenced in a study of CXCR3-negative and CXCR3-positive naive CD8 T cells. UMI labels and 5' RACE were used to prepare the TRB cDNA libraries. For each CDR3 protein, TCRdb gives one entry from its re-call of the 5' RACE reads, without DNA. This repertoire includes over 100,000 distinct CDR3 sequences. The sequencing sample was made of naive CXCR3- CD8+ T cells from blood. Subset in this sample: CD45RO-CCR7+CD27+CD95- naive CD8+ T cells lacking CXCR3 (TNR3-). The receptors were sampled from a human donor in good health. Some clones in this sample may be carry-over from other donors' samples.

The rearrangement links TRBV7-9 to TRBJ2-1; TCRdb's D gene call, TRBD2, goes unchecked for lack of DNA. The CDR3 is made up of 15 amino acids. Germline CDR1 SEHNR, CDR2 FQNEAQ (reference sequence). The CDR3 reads CASSPSGLGSYEQFF. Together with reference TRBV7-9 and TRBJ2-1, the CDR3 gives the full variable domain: DTGVSQNPRHKITKRGQNVTFRCDPISEHNRLYWYRQTLGQGPEFLTYFQNEAQLEKSRLLSDRFSAERPKGSFSTLEIQRTEQGDSAMYLCASSPSGLGSYEQFFGPGTRLTVL.

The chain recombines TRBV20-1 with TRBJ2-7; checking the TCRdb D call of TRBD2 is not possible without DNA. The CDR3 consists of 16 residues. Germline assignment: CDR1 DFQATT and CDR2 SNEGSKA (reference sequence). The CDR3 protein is CSARETGPMLTYEQYF.

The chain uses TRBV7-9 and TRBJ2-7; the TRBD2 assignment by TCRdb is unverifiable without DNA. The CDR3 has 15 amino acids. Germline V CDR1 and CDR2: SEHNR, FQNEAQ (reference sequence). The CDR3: CASSLSGTSPYEQYF.

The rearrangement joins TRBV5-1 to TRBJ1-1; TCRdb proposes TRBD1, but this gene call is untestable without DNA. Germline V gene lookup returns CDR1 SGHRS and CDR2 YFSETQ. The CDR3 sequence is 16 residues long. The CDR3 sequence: CASSFDRETLNTEAFF.

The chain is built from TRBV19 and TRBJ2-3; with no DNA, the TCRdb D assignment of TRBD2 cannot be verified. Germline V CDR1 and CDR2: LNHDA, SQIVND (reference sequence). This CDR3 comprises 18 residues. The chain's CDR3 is CASSMDASGGLSTDTQYF.

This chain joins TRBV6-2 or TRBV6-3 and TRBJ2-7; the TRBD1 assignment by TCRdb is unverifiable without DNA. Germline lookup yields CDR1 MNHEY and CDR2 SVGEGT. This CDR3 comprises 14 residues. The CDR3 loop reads CASTAGTGRSEQYF.

CDR3 amino acids: CASTKDVAETQYF. The gene calls are TRBV12-3 or TRBV12-4 and TRBJ2-5. This CDR3 has 13 amino acids.

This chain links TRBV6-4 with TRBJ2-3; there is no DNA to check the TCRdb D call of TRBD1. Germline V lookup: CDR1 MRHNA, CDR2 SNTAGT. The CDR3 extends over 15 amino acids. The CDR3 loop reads CASSDWGSSTDTQYF.

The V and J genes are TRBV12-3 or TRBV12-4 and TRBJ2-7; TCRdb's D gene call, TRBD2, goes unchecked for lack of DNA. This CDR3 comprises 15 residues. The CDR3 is CASSFGGGASYEQYF.

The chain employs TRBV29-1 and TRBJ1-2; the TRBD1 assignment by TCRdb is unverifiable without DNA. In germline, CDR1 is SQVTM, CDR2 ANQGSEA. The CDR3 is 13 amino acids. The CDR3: CSVAGGETDGYTF.

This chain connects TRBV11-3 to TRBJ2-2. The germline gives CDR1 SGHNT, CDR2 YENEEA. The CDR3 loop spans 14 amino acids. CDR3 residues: CASSHLTVPGELFF.

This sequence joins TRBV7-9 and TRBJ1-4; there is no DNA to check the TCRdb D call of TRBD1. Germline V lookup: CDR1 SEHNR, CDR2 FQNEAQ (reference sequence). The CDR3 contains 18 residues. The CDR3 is CASSFLMTTGAVSEKLFF. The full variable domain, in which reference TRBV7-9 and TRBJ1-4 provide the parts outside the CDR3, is DTGVSQNPRHKITKRGQNVTFRCDPISEHNRLYWYRQTLGQGPEFLTYFQNEAQLEKSRLLSDRFSAERPKGSFSTLEIQRTEQGDSAMYLCASSFLMTTGAVSEKLFFGSGTQLSVL.

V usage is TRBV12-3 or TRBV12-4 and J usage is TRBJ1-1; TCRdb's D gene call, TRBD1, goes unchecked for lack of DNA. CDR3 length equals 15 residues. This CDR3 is CASSLAPGQIGKAFF.

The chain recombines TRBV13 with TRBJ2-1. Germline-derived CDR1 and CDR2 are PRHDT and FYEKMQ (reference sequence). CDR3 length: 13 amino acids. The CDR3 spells CASSLGSYNEQFF.

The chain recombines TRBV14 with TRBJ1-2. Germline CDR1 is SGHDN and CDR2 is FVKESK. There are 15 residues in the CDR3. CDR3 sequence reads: CASSQAAEGRHGYTF.

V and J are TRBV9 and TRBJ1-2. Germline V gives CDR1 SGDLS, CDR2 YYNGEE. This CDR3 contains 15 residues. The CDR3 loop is CASSVKSDATNGYTF. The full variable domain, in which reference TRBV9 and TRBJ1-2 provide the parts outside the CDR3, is DSGVTQTPKHLITATGQRVTLRCSPRSGDLSVYWYQQSLDQGLQFLIQYYNGEERAKGNILERFSAQQFPDLHSELNLSSLELGDSALYFCASSVKSDATNGYTFGSGTRLTVV.

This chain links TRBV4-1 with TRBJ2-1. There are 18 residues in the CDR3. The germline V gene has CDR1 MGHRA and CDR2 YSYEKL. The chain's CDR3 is CASSQEVVAESSYNEQFF.

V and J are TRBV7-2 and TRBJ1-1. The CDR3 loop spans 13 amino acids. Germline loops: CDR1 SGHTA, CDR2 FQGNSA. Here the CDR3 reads CASSLLRATEAFF.

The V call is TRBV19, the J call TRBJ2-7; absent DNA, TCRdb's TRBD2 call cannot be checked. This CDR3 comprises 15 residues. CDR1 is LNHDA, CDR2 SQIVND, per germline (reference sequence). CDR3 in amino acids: CASSPDGSPSYEQYF.

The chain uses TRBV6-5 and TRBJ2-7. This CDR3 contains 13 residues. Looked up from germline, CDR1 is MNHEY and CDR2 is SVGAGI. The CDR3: CASSYGATYEQYF.

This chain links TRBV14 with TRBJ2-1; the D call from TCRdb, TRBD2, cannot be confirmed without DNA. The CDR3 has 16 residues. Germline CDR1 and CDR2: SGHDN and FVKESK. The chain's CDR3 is CASSQRDWSSYNEQFF.

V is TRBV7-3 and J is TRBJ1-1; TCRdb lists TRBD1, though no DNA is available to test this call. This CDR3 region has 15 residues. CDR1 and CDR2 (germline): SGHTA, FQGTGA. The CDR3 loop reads CASSSLHRGNTEAFF.